This is a list of T cell receptor beta chains from one sample in a study of T cells in Graves' hyperthyroidism and ophthalmopathy. TCRdb independently ran MiXCR on the multiplex PCR reads; one entry per CDR3 protein. The sample has around 600,000 distinct CDR3 sequences; 15% to 20% are singletons. The sequenced sample was blood. Receptors originate from a woman in her thirties or forties with Graves' ophthalmopathy. Both conserved end residues are part of each CDR3. Fields, in order: V gene, J gene, clone size, D gene, CDR3 protein, CDR3 DNA. The D gene is left open where the match is weak. A row's size may be missing; if present it is once, few, many or a size class.

TRBV6-1	TRBJ2-5	.	.	CASSNTGTSQETQYF	TGTGCCAGCAGCAATACCGGGACTTCTCAAGAGACCCAGTACTTC
TRBV2	TRBJ1-1	many	TRBD1	CAIQGEVTEAFF	TGTGCCATTCAGGGGGAAGTCACTGAAGCTTTCTTT
TRBV4-1	TRBJ1-4	.	.	CASSQARNEKLFF	TGCGCCAGCAGCCAAGCCAGGAATGAAAAACTGTTTTTT
TRBV6-1	TRBJ2-1	many	TRBD2	CASTKETSGFYNEQFF	TGTGCCAGCACAAAAGAGACTAGCGGGTTTTACAATGAGCAGTTCTTC
TRBV29-1	TRBJ2-3	many	TRBD2	CSVARTSGSTDTQYF	TGCAGCGTTGCCAGGACTAGCGGCTCCACAGATACGCAGTATTTT
TRBV5-6	TRBJ2-5	.	.	CASSLPSGLAEETQYF	TGTGCCAGCAGCTTGCCCTCGGGGCTAGCTGAAGAGACCCAGTACTTC
TRBV24-1	TRBJ2-1	many	.	CATSDPLLTGNEQFF	TGTGCCACCAGTGACCCCCTTCTGACAGGTAATGAGCAGTTCTTC
TRBV18	TRBJ2-5	many	.	CASSPPGSGFQETQYF	TGTGCCAGCTCACCACCAGGATCGGGGTTCCAAGAGACCCAGTACTTC
TRBV20-1	TRBJ1-1	many	.	CSAGRYMNTEAFF	TGCAGTGCGGGAAGGTATATGAACACTGAAGCTTTCTTT
TRBV28	TRBJ2-1	many	.	CASSFLGRSSYNEQFF	TGTGCCAGCAGTTTTTTAGGCCGGAGCTCCTACAATGAGCAGTTCTTC
TRBV11-2	TRBJ1-6	many	.	CASSFRVHSPLHF	TGTGCCAGCAGCTTCAGGGTCCATTCACCCCTCCACTTT
TRBV19	TRBJ1-1	few	.	CASLRYLNTEAFF	TGTGCCTCACTGCGTTATTTGAACACTGAAGCTTTCTTT
TRBV11-2	TRBJ1-4	many	.	CASSPRVREKLFF	TGTGCCAGCAGCCCTAGGGTGAGGGAAAAACTGTTTTTT
TRBV6-2/TRBV6-3	TRBJ2-4	many	.	CASSYQGSVKFGNIQYF	TGTGCCAGCAGTTACCAGGGTTCCGTTAAGTTTGGAAACATTCAGTACTTC
TRBV5-1	TRBJ2-5	many	TRBD1	CASSFLRDGGRGPETQYF	TGCGCCAGCAGCTTCCTCCGGGATGGCGGCAGGGGGCCCGAGACCCAGTACTTC
TRBV2	TRBJ2-2	many	TRBD2	CASSTSFGTGELFF	TGTGCCAGCTCGACTAGCTTCGGCACCGGGGAGCTGTTTTTT
TRBV7-8	TRBJ2-7	many	.	CASSLVGGWASEQYF	TGTGCCAGCAGCTTAGTCGGTGGGTGGGCCTCCGAGCAGTACTTC
TRBV6-2/TRBV6-3	TRBJ2-1	.	TRBD1	CASSRGGTDNEQFF	TGTGCCAGCAGTAGGGGTGGGACAGACAATGAGCAGTTCTTC
TRBV2	TRBJ1-4	.	.	CASSVGTAATNEKLFF	TGTGCCAGCAGTGTAGGGACGGCAGCAACTAATGAAAAACTGTTTTTT
TRBV20-1	TRBJ1-1	many	.	CSAVPRRGFTEAFF	TGCAGTGCTGTACCGAGAAGGGGGTTCACTGAAGCTTTCTTT
TRBV30	TRBJ2-1	few	.	CAWSVAWRTHNEQFF	TGTGCCTGGAGTGTGGCGTGGCGGACGCACAATGAGCAGTTCTTC
TRBV27	TRBJ2-5	many	TRBD2	CASSSSPGGAETQYF	TGTGCCAGCAGCTCTTCCCCGGGGGGGGCAGAGACCCAGTACTTC
TRBV14	TRBJ1-1	.	TRBD1	CASRRTGAGAEAFF	TGTGCCAGCAGAAGGACAGGGGCGGGTGCTGAAGCTTTCTTT
TRBV5-5	TRBJ2-3	many	.	CASSEHTQYF	TGTGCCAGCAGCGAACATACGCAGTATTTT
TRBV20-1	TRBJ2-7	many	.	CSARVKWDKSSYEQYF	TGCAGTGCTAGAGTAAAATGGGACAAGAGCTCCTACGAGCAGTACTTC
TRBV28	TRBJ1-2	many	.	CASRTHRLPIYGYTF	TGTGCCAGCAGAACACACAGACTCCCGATCTATGGCTACACCTTC
TRBV18	TRBJ1-2	many	TRBD1	CASSSGQDSGYTF	TGTGCCAGCTCGTCGGGACAGGACTCTGGCTACACCTTC
TRBV7-3	TRBJ2-2	.	.	CASGNIPNTGELFF	TGTGCCAGCGGGAATATTCCGAACACCGGGGAGCTGTTTTTT
TRBV6-1	TRBJ2-2	few	.	CASSYSVGNTGELFF	TGTGCCAGCAGTTACAGCGTAGGGAACACCGGGGAGCTGTTTTTT
TRBV28	TRBJ1-5	many	TRBD1	CASTGQGDQPQHF	TGTGCCAGTACGGGACAGGGGGACCAGCCCCAGCATTTT
TRBV2	TRBJ2-7	many	TRBD1	CASKETGGSYEQYF	TGTGCCAGCAAGGAAACAGGGGGCTCCTACGAGCAGTACTTC
TRBV13	TRBJ1-4	few	TRBD1	CASSFGQGGYNEKLFF	TGTGCCAGCAGCTTTGGCCAGGGGGGCTACAATGAAAAACTGTTTTTT
TRBV7-9	TRBJ2-3	many	TRBD2	CASSLGSSGSGDTQYF	TGTGCCAGCAGCTTAGGTTCTAGCGGGAGTGGAGATACGCAGTATTTT
TRBV10-3	TRBJ2-5	.	TRBD2	CAISEGLPGTSGQETQYF	TGTGCCATCAGTGAGGGCCTTCCCGGGACTAGCGGCCAAGAGACCCAGTACTTC
TRBV5-5	TRBJ2-3	few	TRBD2	CASSLVSGIDTQYF	TGTGCCAGCAGCTTGGTTAGCGGGATTGATACGCAGTATTTT
TRBV7-9	TRBJ2-3	.	TRBD1	CASGQGSRDTQYF	TGTGCCAGCGGACAGGGATCAAGGGATACGCAGTATTTT
TRBV27	TRBJ2-1	.	.	CASSLLRWGGPNEQFF	TGTGCCAGCAGTTTATTGAGATGGGGGGGCCCTAATGAGCAGTTCTTC
TRBV5-1	TRBJ2-7	few	.	CASSTQGGDYEQYF	TGCGCCAGCAGCACCCAGGGTGGGGACTACGAGCAGTACTTC
TRBV6-1	TRBJ2-5	.	.	CASILGLAAQETQYF	TGTGCCAGCATTTTAGGTTTAGCGGCACAAGAGACCCAGTACTTC
TRBV27	TRBJ2-4	few	TRBD1	CASSFSTGGAGNIQYF	TGTGCCAGCAGTTTTTCTACAGGGGGCGCGGGAAACATTCAGTACTTC
TRBV5-6	TRBJ1-4	few	.	CASSLGLGGATNEKLFF	TGTGCCAGCAGCTTGGGTCTAGGGGGTGCAACTAATGAAAAACTGTTTTTT
TRBV18	TRBJ2-7	few	TRBD2	CASSPPGTSWDEQYF	TGTGCCAGCTCACCCCCCGGGACTAGCTGGGACGAGCAGTACTTC
TRBV6-9	TRBJ1-5	few	.	CASSSPDSNQPQHF	TGTGCCAGCAGTTCCCCCGACAGCAATCAGCCCCAGCATTTT
TRBV7-9	TRBJ2-7	.	TRBD2	CASSLSPAGPEQYF	TGTGCCAGCAGCTTAAGCCCAGCGGGACCTGAGCAGTACTTC
TRBV7-3	TRBJ2-3	many	TRBD2	CASAPTSYGGDTQYF	TGTGCCAGCGCCCCGACTAGCTATGGGGGAGATACGCAGTATTTT
TRBV7-9	TRBJ2-5	.	.	CASSPPLGGANQETQYF	TGTGCCAGCAGCCCCCCCCTCGGTGGGGCCAACCAAGAGACCCAGTACTTC
TRBV12-3/TRBV12-4	TRBJ1-2	.	.	CASRKTTGNYGYTF	TGTGCCAGCAGGAAAACCACAGGGAACTATGGCTACACCTTC
TRBV5-6	TRBJ1-2	many	.	CASSVLEGSWGGYTF	TGTGCCAGCAGCGTTCTTGAGGGCAGCTGGGGCGGCTACACCTTC
TRBV7-2	TRBJ1-5	.	.	CASSYPGGDQPQHF	TGTGCCAGCAGTTACCCGGGGGGCGATCAGCCCCAGCATTTT
TRBV29-1	TRBJ1-2	.	.	CSVESSYGYTF	TGCAGCGTTGAAAGCAGCTATGGCTACACCTTC
TRBV13	TRBJ1-1	.	.	CASGEIRDTEAFF	TGTGCCTCCGGCGAGATTCGGGACACTGAAGCTTTCTTT
TRBV6-2/TRBV6-3	TRBJ1-6	many	.	CASSPLTASDNSPLHF	TGTGCCAGCAGTCCACTTACGGCGTCGGATAATTCACCCCTCCACTTT
TRBV5-1	TRBJ2-7	many	TRBD1	CASSRTGEVAYEQYF	TGCGCCAGCAGCAGGACAGGGGAAGTTGCCTACGAGCAGTACTTC
TRBV18	TRBJ1-1	many	.	CASSPDSGETEAFF	TGTGCCAGCTCGCCTGATTCGGGGGAAACTGAAGCTTTCTTT
TRBV15	TRBJ2-3	once	TRBD2	CATSFGGTNTDTQYF	TGTGCCACCAGCTTCGGGGGGACTAACACAGATACGCAGTATTTT
TRBV7-8	TRBJ2-1	few	.	CASSLEGGPGNEQFF	TGTGCCAGCAGCTTAGAAGGGGGGCCGGGCAATGAGCAGTTCTTC
TRBV28	TRBJ2-2	many	.	CASRQDAGTGELFF	TGTGCCAGCAGACAAGACGCGGGGACCGGGGAGCTGTTTTTT
TRBV11-2	TRBJ2-1	many	TRBD1	CASSSGQGVEQFF	TGTGCCAGCAGCTCGGGACAGGGGGTTGAGCAGTTCTTC
TRBV12-3/TRBV12-4	TRBJ2-7	many	.	CASSLAWADSYEQYF	TGTGCCAGCAGTTTAGCGTGGGCAGACTCCTACGAGCAGTACTTC